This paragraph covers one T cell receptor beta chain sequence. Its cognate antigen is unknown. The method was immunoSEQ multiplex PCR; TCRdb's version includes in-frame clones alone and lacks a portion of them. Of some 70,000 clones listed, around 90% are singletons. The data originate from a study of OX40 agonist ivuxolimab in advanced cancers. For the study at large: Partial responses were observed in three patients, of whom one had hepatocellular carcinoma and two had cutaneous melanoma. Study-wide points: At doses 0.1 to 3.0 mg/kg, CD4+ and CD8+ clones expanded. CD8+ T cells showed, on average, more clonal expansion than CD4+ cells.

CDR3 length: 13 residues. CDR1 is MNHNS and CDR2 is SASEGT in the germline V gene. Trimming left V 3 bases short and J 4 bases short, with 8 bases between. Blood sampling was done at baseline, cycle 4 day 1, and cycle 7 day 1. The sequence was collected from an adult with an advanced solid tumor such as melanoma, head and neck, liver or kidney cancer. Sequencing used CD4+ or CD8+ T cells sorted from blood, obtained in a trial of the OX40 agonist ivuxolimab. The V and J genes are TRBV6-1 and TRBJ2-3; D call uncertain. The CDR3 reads CASSEFVADTQYF. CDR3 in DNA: TGTGCCAGCAGTGAGTTCGTGGCAGATACGCAGTATTTT.